This is a list of T cell receptor beta chains from one sample in a study of identical twins. MiXCR, run by TCRdb on the 5' RACE reads, gives a single entry per CDR3 protein. The sample yields 400,000 to 650,000 distinct CDR3 sequences, roughly a fifth seen once. The same data also went into a second study, on T cells expressing NK-cell markers.

The sequencing sample was made of CD4+ T cells sorted from blood. These receptors were obtained from a woman between 18 and 30 years old in good health. Both conserved end residues are part of each CDR3. A D gene is named only where the DNA matches it firmly. Part of the rows lack a size; the others show once, few, many or a class for expanded clones.

14 | NA | TRBJ2-7 | NA | TRBV6-5 | CASSYDRTYYEQYF | TGTGCCAGCAGTTACGATCGCACCTACTACGAGCAGTACTTC
17 | NA | TRBJ2-5 | TRBD1 | TRBV11-3 | CASSFGGTGALQETQYF | TGTGCCAGCAGCTTTGGGGGGACAGGGGCCCTCCAAGAGACCCAGTACTTC
17 | NA | TRBJ2-1 | TRBD2 | TRBV4-3 | CASSHRPGEGSYNEQFF | TGCGCCAGCAGCCACCGACCCGGGGAGGGATCCTACAATGAGCAGTTCTTC
18 | few | TRBJ2-1 | TRBD2 | TRBV5-1 | CASSPPGLAGGGNNEQFF | TGCGCCAGCAGCCCCCCGGGACTAGCGGGAGGGGGAAACAATGAGCAGTTCTTC
12 | NA | TRBJ2-3 | NA | TRBV2 | CARSAVADTQYF | TGTGCCCGCTCAGCAGTAGCAGATACGCAGTATTTT
12 | NA | TRBJ2-7 | NA | TRBV10-2 | CASSEVGSGQYF | TGCGCCAGCAGTGAAGTCGGGAGTGGGCAGTACTTC
14 | NA | TRBJ1-6 | TRBD1 | TRBV20-1 | CSARTGKHNSPLHF | TGCAGTGCAAGGACAGGGAAGCATAATTCACCCCTCCACTTT
15 | NA | TRBJ2-3 | NA | TRBV7-9 | CASSLAAGATDTQYF | TGTGCCAGCAGCTTAGCGGCGGGGGCTACAGATACGCAGTATTTT
15 | NA | TRBJ2-5 | NA | TRBV2 | CANRRGGPGQETQYF | TGTGCCAACAGGCGGGGAGGCCCGGGGCAAGAGACCCAGTACTTC
13 | NA | TRBJ2-3 | NA | TRBV20-1 | CSARNYGTDTQYF | TGCAGTGCTAGAAATTATGGGACAGATACGCAGTATTTT
16 | NA | TRBJ1-1 | NA | TRBV10-1 | CASSESRGGRDTEAFF | TGCGCCAGCAGTGAGTCGAGGGGGGGGCGGGACACTGAAGCTTTCTTT
13 | NA | TRBJ2-7 | NA | TRBV7-3 | CASSLDGGSEQYF | TGTGCCAGCAGCTTAGACGGCGGTTCCGAGCAGTACTTC
14 | few | TRBJ2-3 | NA | TRBV10-1 | CASSRDISTDTQYF | TGCGCCAGTTCCCGGGACATCAGCACAGATACGCAGTATTTT
14 | few | TRBJ1-6 | NA | TRBV20-1 | CSAFVLASNSPLHF | TGCAGTGCTTTCGTCCTCGCTTCCAATTCACCCCTCCACTTT
13 | NA | TRBJ1-2 | NA | TRBV20-1 | CSARDHVGGGYTF | TGCAGTGCTAGAGATCATGTAGGAGGGGGCTACACCTTC
14 | NA | TRBJ1-2 | TRBD1 | TRBV7-2 | CASSPFGQEYGYTF | TGTGCCAGCAGCCCGTTTGGACAGGAGTATGGCTACACCTTC
14 | NA | TRBJ1-2 | NA | TRBV5-5 | CASSQDLTVGGYTF | TGTGCCAGCAGTCAGGACCTTACAGTGGGTGGCTACACCTTC
15 | NA | TRBJ2-2 | NA | TRBV7-2 | CASSPVAANTGELFF | TGTGCCAGCAGCCCGGTTGCCGCGAACACCGGGGAGCTGTTTTTT
16 | NA | TRBJ2-1 | TRBD2 | TRBV24-1 | CATSDSTSGRAHEQFF | TGTGCCACCAGTGATTCGACTAGCGGGAGGGCGCATGAGCAGTTCTTC
17 | few | TRBJ1-1 | TRBD1 | TRBV9 | CASSVGGTGGRNTEAFF | TGTGCCAGCAGCGTAGGAGGGACAGGGGGCAGGAACACTGAAGCTTTCTTT
16 | few | TRBJ1-2 | NA | TRBV12-3/TRBV12-4 | CASTNSFLDPNYGYTF | TGTGCCAGCACCAACAGTTTCCTTGACCCAAACTATGGCTACACCTTC
14 | many | TRBJ1-1 | NA | TRBV4-1 | CASRGPLKNTEAFF | TGCGCCAGCAGGGGACCGTTGAAAAACACTGAAGCTTTCTTT
11 | NA | TRBJ2-1 | NA | TRBV3-1 | CAIGTYNEQFF | TGTGCCATCGGAACTTACAATGAGCAGTTCTTC
17 | NA | TRBJ2-7 | TRBD2 | TRBV7-2 | CASRARLAGPITYEQYF | TGTGCCAGCAGGGCGAGACTAGCGGGACCAATTACCTACGAGCAGTACTTC
14 | NA | TRBJ2-7 | TRBD1 | TRBV6-1 | CASSRDSSDYEQYF | TGTGCCAGCAGTCGGGACAGTTCGGACTACGAGCAGTACTTC
13 | few | TRBJ1-4 | NA | TRBV5-6 | CASSLVRTEKLFF | TGTGCCAGCAGCTTGGTGAGGACCGAAAAACTGTTTTTT
13 | NA | TRBJ1-2 | NA | TRBV10-3 | CAIRAGTPYGYTF | TGTGCCATCAGAGCCGGGACACCTTATGGCTACACCTTC
14 | few | TRBJ2-3 | NA | TRBV12-3/TRBV12-4 | CASKHLADLYTQYF | TGTGCCAGCAAGCATCTGGCTGATCTCTATACGCAGTATTTT
14 | NA | TRBJ1-5 | NA | TRBV6-1 | CASSGQSGNQPQHF | TGTGCCAGCAGTGGACAGAGCGGGAATCAGCCCCAGCATTTT
14 | NA | TRBJ2-7 | NA | TRBV5-1 | CASSKGTPHLEQYF | TGCGCCAGCAGCAAAGGGACCCCCCACCTCGAGCAGTACTTC
14 | NA | TRBJ1-2 | NA | TRBV20-1 | CSASVPGLPYGYTF | TGCAGTGCTAGCGTCCCCGGTCTCCCTTATGGCTACACCTTC
16 | few | TRBJ2-7 | TRBD2 | TRBV18 | CASSPGLAGFSYEQYF | TGTGCCAGCTCCCCCGGACTAGCGGGGTTCTCCTACGAGCAGTACTTC
16 | few | TRBJ2-7 | TRBD2 | TRBV12-3/TRBV12-4 | CASTLGLAGLGHEQYF | TGTGCCAGCACCCTCGGACTAGCGGGACTCGGGCACGAGCAGTACTTC
14 | few | TRBJ2-2 | TRBD2 | TRBV20-1 | CSASPAGGSGELFF | TGCAGTGCTAGCCCGGCGGGGGGGTCCGGGGAGCTGTTTTTT
16 | many | TRBJ2-7 | NA | TRBV5-1 | CASSLGPDLLSYEQYF | TGCGCCAGCAGCTTGGGTCCGGACCTCCTCTCCTACGAGCAGTACTTC
14 | many | TRBJ1-5 | NA | TRBV5-6 | CASSLTGSSQPQHF | TGTGCCAGCAGCTTGACAGGGAGTTCTCAGCCCCAGCATTTT
11 | many | TRBJ2-1 | TRBD1 | TRBV20-1 | CSGQGYNEQFF | TGCAGCGGACAGGGATACAATGAGCAGTTCTTC
14 | few | TRBJ1-1 | TRBD1 | TRBV20-1 | CSAQKTGEDTEAFF | TGCAGTGCCCAAAAGACAGGGGAGGACACTGAAGCTTTCTTT
11 | few | TRBJ1-1 | NA | TRBV29-1 | CSVERMTEAFF | TGCAGCGTTGAACGCATGACTGAAGCTTTCTTT
17 | few | TRBJ1-4 | NA | TRBV4-3 | CASSQGGGSVKNEKLFF | TGCGCCAGCAGCCAAGGCGGGGGGTCGGTGAAAAATGAAAAACTGTTTTTT
15 | many | TRBJ2-3 | TRBD2 | TRBV7-9 | CASSTSGGGTDTQYF | TGTGCCAGCAGCACTAGCGGGGGGGGCACAGATACGCAGTATTTT
19 | few | TRBJ2-1 | TRBD2 | TRBV6-5 | CASSYILGTSGRIHNEQFF | TGTGCCAGCAGTTACATTTTAGGGACTAGCGGGAGGATCCACAATGAGCAGTTCTTC
16 | NA | TRBJ2-5 | TRBD2 | TRBV6-1 | CASTRQVAGVEETQYF | TGTGCCAGCACCCGACAAGTGGCGGGGGTTGAAGAGACCCAGTACTTC
15 | NA | TRBJ1-5 | NA | TRBV15 | CATSRDKAGNQPQHF | TGTGCCACCAGCAGAGATAAAGCGGGCAATCAGCCCCAGCATTTT
15 | NA | TRBJ2-2 | NA | TRBV6-2/TRBV6-3 | CAGSTSGVTAGELFF | TGTGCCGGATCCACTAGTGGGGTGACTGCCGGGGAGCTGTTTTTT
15 | few | TRBJ1-6 | TRBD1 | TRBV5-6 | CASSFYTGGGSPLHF | TGTGCCAGCAGCTTTTATACAGGGGGCGGTTCACCCCTCCACTTT
15 | few | TRBJ2-1 | TRBD2 | TRBV5-1 | CASGTRGDSYNEQFF | TGCGCCAGCGGGACTAGGGGGGACTCCTACAATGAGCAGTTCTTC
11 | many | TRBJ2-3 | NA | TRBV12-3/TRBV12-4 | CASRQGNTQYF | TGTGCCAGCAGGCAGGGGAATACGCAGTATTTT
12 | NA | TRBJ1-1 | TRBD1 | TRBV29-1 | CSVGGQGFSPFF | TGCAGCGTTGGGGGACAGGGCTTTAGTCCTTTCTTT
12 | many | TRBJ1-5 | NA | TRBV7-9 | CASSLPRGPQHF | TGTGCCAGCAGCTTACCCCGGGGGCCCCAGCATTTT
15 | NA | TRBJ1-1 | NA | TRBV5-4 | CASSLPRLGGTEAFF | TGTGCCAGCAGCTTGCCCCGGTTGGGAGGAACTGAAGCTTTCTTT
14 | many | TRBJ2-1 | NA | TRBV6-5 | CASSYYRDANEQFF | TGTGCCAGCAGTTACTACCGGGACGCCAATGAGCAGTTCTTC
19 | many | TRBJ2-7 | TRBD1 | TRBV5-1 | CASSLPGTKTGGLPYEQYF | TGCGCCAGCAGCTTGCCTGGGACGAAAACAGGGGGCTTACCCTACGAGCAGTACTTC
15 | few | TRBJ2-7 | TRBD1 | TRBV6-5 | CASSYGTGVPREQYF | TGTGCCAGCAGTTACGGGACAGGGGTGCCGCGCGAGCAGTACTTC
13 | few | TRBJ1-2 | NA | TRBV12-3/TRBV12-4 | CASSGGGSNGYTF | TGTGCCAGCTCGGGAGGGGGATCAAATGGCTACACCTTC
14 | NA | TRBJ2-5 | NA | TRBV5-1 | CASSLSGAQETQYF | TGCGCCAGCAGCTTATCCGGGGCACAAGAGACCCAGTACTTC
17 | few | TRBJ2-3 | TRBD2 | TRBV7-3 | CASSRIGGGDSTDTQYF | TGTGCCAGCAGCCGTATTGGCGGGGGGGACTCCACAGATACGCAGTATTTT
15 | few | TRBJ2-1 | TRBD2 | TRBV5-1 | CASSGSTSGNNEQFF | TGCGCCAGCAGCGGTTCGACTAGCGGGAACAATGAGCAGTTCTTC
16 | few | TRBJ2-1 | NA | TRBV5-1 | CASSPRSTSSYNEQFF | TGCGCCAGCAGCCCGAGGTCTACATCCTCCTACAATGAGCAGTTCTTC